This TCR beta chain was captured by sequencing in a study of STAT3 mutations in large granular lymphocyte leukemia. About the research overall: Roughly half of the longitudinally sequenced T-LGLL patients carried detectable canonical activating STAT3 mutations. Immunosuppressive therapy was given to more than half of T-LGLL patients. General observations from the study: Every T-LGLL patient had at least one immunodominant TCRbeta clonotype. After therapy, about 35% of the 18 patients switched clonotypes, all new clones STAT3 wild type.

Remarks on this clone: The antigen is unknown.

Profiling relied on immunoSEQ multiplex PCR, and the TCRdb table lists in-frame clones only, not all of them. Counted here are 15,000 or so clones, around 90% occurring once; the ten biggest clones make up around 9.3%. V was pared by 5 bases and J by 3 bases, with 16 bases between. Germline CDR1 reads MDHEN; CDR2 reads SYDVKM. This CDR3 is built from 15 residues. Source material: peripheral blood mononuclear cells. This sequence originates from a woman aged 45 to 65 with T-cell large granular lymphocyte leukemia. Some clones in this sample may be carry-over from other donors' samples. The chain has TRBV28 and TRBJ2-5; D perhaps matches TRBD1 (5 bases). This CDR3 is CASSPRAWGKETQYF. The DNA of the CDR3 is TGTGCCAGCAGTCCACGAGCGTGGGGCAAAGAGACCCAGTACTTC.